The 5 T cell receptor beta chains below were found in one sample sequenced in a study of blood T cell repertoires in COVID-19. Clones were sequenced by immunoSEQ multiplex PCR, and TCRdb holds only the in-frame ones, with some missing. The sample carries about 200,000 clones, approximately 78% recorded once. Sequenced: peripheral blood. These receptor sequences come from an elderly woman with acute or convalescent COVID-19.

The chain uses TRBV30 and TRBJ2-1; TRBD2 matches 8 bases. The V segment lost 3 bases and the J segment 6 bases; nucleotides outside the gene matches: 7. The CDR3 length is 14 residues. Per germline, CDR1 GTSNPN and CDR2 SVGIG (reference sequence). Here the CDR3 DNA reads TGTGCCTGGAGAAACGGACTAGCTGGCAATGAGCAGTTCTTC. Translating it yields CAWRNGLAGNEQFF. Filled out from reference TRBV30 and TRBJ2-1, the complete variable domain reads SQTIHQWPATLVQPVGSPLSLECTVEGTSNPNLYWYRQAAGRGLQLLFYSVGIGQISSEVPQNLSASRPQDRQFILSSKKLLLSDSGFYLCAWRNGLAGNEQFFGPGTRLTVL.

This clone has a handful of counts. Here the CDR3 reads CASSLDRGGYTF. The DNA for the CDR3 is TGTGCCAGCAGCTTGGACAGGGGCGGCTACACCTTC. The chain carries TRBV5-5 and TRBJ1-2, with 7 bases aligning to TRBD1. Trimming removed 0 bases from V and 8 bases from J; junction bases left unmatched: 1. The CDR3 has 12 residues. Germline V gives CDR1 SGHKS, CDR2 YYEKEE (reference sequence).

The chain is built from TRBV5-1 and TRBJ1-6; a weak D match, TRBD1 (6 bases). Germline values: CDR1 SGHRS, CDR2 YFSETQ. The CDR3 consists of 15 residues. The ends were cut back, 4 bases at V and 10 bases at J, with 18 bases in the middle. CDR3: CASSAILAGDSPLHF. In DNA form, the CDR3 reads TGCGCCAGCAGCGCCATTTTGGCAGGGGACTCACCCCTCCACTTT.

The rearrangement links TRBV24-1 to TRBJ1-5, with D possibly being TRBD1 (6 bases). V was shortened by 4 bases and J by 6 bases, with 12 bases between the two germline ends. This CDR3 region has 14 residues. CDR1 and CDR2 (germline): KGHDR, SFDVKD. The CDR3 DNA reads TGTGCCACCAGTGACCACACAGGGCCTCAGCCCCAGCATTTT. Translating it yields CATSDHTGPQPQHF.

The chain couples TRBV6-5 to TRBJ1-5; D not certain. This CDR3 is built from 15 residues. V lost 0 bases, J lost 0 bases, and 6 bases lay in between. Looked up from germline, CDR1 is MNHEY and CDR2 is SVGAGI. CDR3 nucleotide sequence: TGTGCCAGCAGTTACTCAGCAGGTAGCAATCAGCCCCAGCATTTT. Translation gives CASSYSAGSNQPQHF.